Each of the 25 T cell receptor beta chains below was sequenced from the same sample in a study of CD8 T cell repertoires and HIV-1 epitope variants. Produced via immunoSEQ multiplex PCR; TCRdb's table is partial and in-frame only. Here the sample spans more than 4,500 clones, around three fifths being singletons. Their recognized antigens are unknown. The source material was cultured CD8+ T cells derived from PBMCs. These receptors came from a male donor with HIV.

The rearrangement uses TRBV5-6 and TRBJ2-5; 14 bases align to TRBD2. V shed 4 bases, J shed 1 base, and the junction held 9 bases outside the gene matches. The germline gives CDR1 SGHDT, CDR2 YYEEEE. The CDR3 runs to 18 residues. As DNA, the CDR3 is TGTGCCAGCAGCCTACGCTGGACTAGCGGGGGGCCCCAAGAGACCCAGTACTTC. It encodes CASSLRWTSGGPQETQYF.

This chain uses TRBV9 with TRBJ2-3; 7 bases map to TRBD2. The V gene end was trimmed by 6 bases and the J gene end by 2 bases; junction bases not matched to a gene: 6. Germline CDR1 is SGDLS and CDR2 is YYNGEE. There are 14 residues in the CDR3. This CDR3 is CASNRGVYTDTQYF. CDR3 nucleotide sequence: TGTGCCAGCAATCGGGGGGTGTACACAGATACGCAGTATTTT.

The rearrangement links TRBV28 to TRBJ2-1, with 11 bases aligning to TRBD2. CDR1 is MDHEN, CDR2 SYDVKM, per germline. The trim removed 6 bases at V and 4 bases at J, leaving 23 bases unmatched. The CDR3 totals 21 residues. CDR3 DNA sequence: TGTGCCAGCAGCCCTGGGGAGGTTTTTGATTTAGCGGGGGGGTGGTACAATGAGCAGTTCTTC. Translating gives CASSPGEVFDLAGGWYNEQFF.

The gene calls are TRBV7-2 and TRBJ2-4; D is ambiguous. Germline V gene sequence: CDR1 SGHTA, CDR2 FQGNSA. This CDR3 region has 14 residues. Trimming cost V 1 base and J 7 bases, with 11 bases left between them. The CDR3: CASSLVGSRNIQYF. For the CDR3, the DNA is TGTGCCAGCAGCTTAGTTGGGTCCAGGAACATTCAGTACTTC.

This rearrangement joins TRBV4-3 to TRBJ1-2; D gene uncertain. The CDR3 runs 16 residues. CDR1 is LGHNA and CDR2 is YSLEER in the germline V gene. V was cut by 4 bases and J by 4 bases, with 19 bases left in between. The CDR3 DNA is TGCGCCAGCAGCCCAGAGATCGACCGGGCTACCTATGGCTACACCTTC. It encodes CASSPEIDRATYGYTF.

V and J are TRBV10-3 and TRBJ2-3, with 12 bases matching TRBD1. The CDR3 covers 18 residues. Trimming took 2 bases from V and 2 from J; bases not matched to a gene: 8. CDR1 ENHRY and CDR2 SYGVKD come from the germline V gene. DNA of the CDR3: TGTGCCATCAGTGAGACGGGACAGGGGGCGAGTGTCACAGATACGCAGTATTTT. It encodes CAISETGQGASVTDTQYF.

The chain recombines TRBV4-3 with TRBJ2-3; 10 bases are a match to TRBD2. The CDR3 totals 16 residues. Germline V lookup: CDR1 LGHNA, CDR2 YSLEER. J was trimmed by 2 bases and V by 4 bases; bases with no gene match: 6. CDR3 residues: CASSPTSGVATDTQYF. The CDR3 nucleotides read TGCGCCAGCAGCCCTACTAGCGGGGTCGCCACAGATACGCAGTATTTT.

The V gene is TRBV18, the J gene TRBJ1-2, with 9 bases matching TRBD1. CDR1 KGHSH and CDR2 LQKENI come from the germline V gene. The CDR3 is made up of 18 amino acids. After removal of 1 base from V and 4 bases from J, the junction contained 13 bases not matched to a gene. The CDR3, as DNA: TGTGCCAGCTCACCACTTACTACAGGGGGCGCAGGCTCCTATGGCTACACCTTC. Translated: CASSPLTTGGAGSYGYTF.

V and J are TRBV30 and TRBJ1-4; D gene ambiguous. This CDR3 has 16 amino acids. With 8 bases removed from V and 2 bases from J, the gap between germline ends came to 21 bases. Germline V CDR1 and CDR2: GTSNPN, SVGIG (reference sequence). This CDR3 reads CAASPRALATNEKLFF. DNA of the CDR3: TGTGCCGCCTCCCCTCGGGCGTTGGCGACTAATGAAAAACTGTTTTTT.

This clone has just one count. CDR3 nucleotides: TGTGCCAGCAGTTTCCCTGGCCCAGGAACTGAAGCTTTCTTT. Encoded protein: CASSFPGPGTEAFF. V usage is TRBV27 and J usage is TRBJ1-1; D remains ambiguous. The V end was cut by 3 bases, the J end by 5 bases, with 13 bases between. Per germline, CDR1 MNHEY and CDR2 SMNVEV (reference sequence). This CDR3 spans 14 amino acids.

V and J are TRBV7-9 and TRBJ1-1; D is unclear. The length of the CDR3 is 14 residues. V was shortened by 2 bases and J by 1 base, with 8 bases between the two germline ends. From germline, CDR1 is SEHNR and CDR2 FQNEAQ (reference sequence). CDR3 loop: CASSLRSQNTEAFF. The CDR3 bases are TGTGCCAGCAGCTTACGTTCACAGAACACTGAAGCTTTCTTT.

The J gene is TRBJ2-5, the V gene TRBV7-9; D not resolved. The ends were cut back, 4 bases at V and 2 bases at J, with 8 bases in the middle. The CDR3 has 13 amino acids. Germline CDR1 and CDR2: SEHNR and FQNEAQ (reference sequence). For the CDR3, the DNA is TGTGCCAGCAGCTCGGCAGTGCAAGAGACCCAGTACTTC. It specifies CASSSAVQETQYF.

The chain couples TRBV10-3 to TRBJ1-5; D not certain. Germline V gene lookup returns CDR1 ENHRY and CDR2 SYGVKD. With 3 bases removed from V and 2 bases from J, the gap between germline ends came to 8 bases. This CDR3 is 14 amino acids long. The CDR3 coding sequence is TGTGCCATCAGTGATCGGGGTGGCAATCAGCCCCAGCATTTT. Its translation is CAISDRGGNQPQHF.

This clone was recorded a few times. A junction boundary mismatches the germline segment, possibly from a read error. V usage is TRBV29-1 and J usage is TRBJ2-5, with D hard to call. Looked up from germline, CDR1 is SQVTM and CDR2 is ANQGSEA. This CDR3 is built from 11 residues. CDR3 amino acids: CSVEETETQYF. CDR3 DNA: TGCAGCGTCGAAGAGACAGAGACCCAGTACTTC.

V and J are TRBV5-1 and TRBJ2-7; TRBD2 matches at 9 bases. Germline-derived CDR1 and CDR2 are SGHRS and YFSETQ. This CDR3 is 14 amino acids long. Germline trimming cut 2 bases from V and 5 bases from J; bases unmatched to any gene: 5. CDR3 sequence: CASSFSGSGNEQYF. The CDR3 region has the DNA TGCGCCAGCAGCTTTAGCGGGAGTGGCAACGAGCAGTACTTC.

The chain employs TRBV7-8 and TRBJ2-5; 9 bases align to TRBD2. The CDR3 has 16 amino acids. Germline CDR1 and CDR2: SGHVS and FQNEAQ. The V and J ends lost 4 bases and 5 bases, in that order; junction bases with no gene match: 11. CDR3 amino acids: CASSSRGTSLGETQYF. In nucleotides, the CDR3 is TGTGCCAGCAGCTCCAGGGGGACTAGCTTGGGGGAGACCCAGTACTTC.

This chain joins TRBV7-9 and TRBJ2-2; D gene ambiguous. Germline V gene sequence: CDR1 SEHNR, CDR2 FQNEAQ (reference sequence). The CDR3 has 15 amino acids. Trimming took 5 bases from V and 0 from J, leaving 10 bases between them. CDR3 region: CASSPAEANTGELFF. DNA of the CDR3: TGTGCCAGCAGCCCAGCAGAAGCGAACACCGGGGAGCTGTTTTTT.

The genes are TRBV27 and TRBJ2-7; 11 bases are shared with TRBD2. CDR3 length equals 15 residues. V trimming: 1 base; J trimming: 3 bases; junction bases outside the gene matches: 2. Per the germline V gene, CDR1 is MNHEY and CDR2 is SMNVEV (reference sequence). The CDR3: CASSLYLAGGYEQYF. The CDR3 nucleotides are TGTGCCAGCAGTTTATACCTAGCGGGGGGCTACGAGCAGTACTTC.

The chain couples TRBV27 to TRBJ2-3; D call uncertain. In germline, CDR1 is MNHEY, CDR2 SMNVEV (reference sequence). The CDR3 runs to 15 residues. Between the trimmed V and J ends, which lost 5 bases and 2 bases, there was a span of 14 bases. The CDR3 loop reads CASSPFAKNTDTQYF. The CDR3 region has the DNA TGTGCCAGCAGTCCGTTCGCGAAGAACACAGATACGCAGTATTTT.

This sequence joins TRBV5-1 and TRBJ2-3, with D uncertain. The CDR3 extends over 11 amino acids. Germline V gene sequence: CDR1 SGHRS, CDR2 YFSETQ. V lost 7 bases and J lost 3, with 6 bases in between. The chain's CDR3 is CASRTTDTQYF. DNA of the CDR3: TGCGCCAGCCGAACTACAGATACGCAGTATTTT.

This clone appeared once. This chain links TRBV5-6 with TRBJ1-4, with D maybe TRBD1 (5 bases). CDR1 and CDR2 from the germline V gene are SGHDT and YYEEEE. V lost 6 bases and J 7 bases, leaving 19 bases between the germline ends. This CDR3 region has 15 residues. The CDR3 is CASTTGGDWGEKLFF. CDR3 nucleotide sequence: TGTGCCAGCACCACCGGGGGAGATTGGGGTGAAAAACTGTTTTTT. The complete variable domain, with remaining parts taken from reference TRBV5-6 and TRBJ1-4, reads DAGVTQSPTHLIKTRGQQVTLRCSPKSGHDTVSWYQQALGQGPQFIFQYYEEEERQRGNFPDRFSGHQFPNYSSELNVNALLLGDSALYLCASTTGGDWGEKLFFGSGTQLSVL.

The gene calls are TRBV9 and TRBJ1-1, with 7 positions matching TRBD1. Germline V gene sequence: CDR1 SGDLS, CDR2 YYNGEE. With 0 bases clipped from V and 1 base from J, the junction kept 0 bases outside the gene matches. The CDR3 is 14 residues long. Written as DNA, the CDR3 is TGTGCCAGCAGCGTAGACAGGGGGAACACTGAAGCTTTCTTT. Its translation: CASSVDRGNTEAFF.

This clone appeared a few times. The chain links TRBV28 to TRBJ1-1; D unclear. The V end was cut by 5 bases, the J end by 5 bases, with 18 bases between. From germline, CDR1 is MDHEN and CDR2 SYDVKM. This CDR3 has 15 residues. CDR3 nucleotide sequence: TGTGCCAGCAGTCCCCATCGGGAAGTGGGAACTGAAGCTTTCTTT. Amino acids: CASSPHREVGTEAFF.

This clone is a singleton in its sample. This chain uses TRBV5-4 with TRBJ2-1; 10 bases align to TRBD2. Losses at the gene ends were 10 bases for V and 4 bases for J; bases not matched to a gene: 8. This CDR3 region has 14 residues. Germline-derived CDR1 and CDR2 are SGHNT and YYREEE (reference sequence). The CDR3 DNA is TGTGCCGTTTTAGCGGGAGGCAAATACAATGAGCAGTTCTTC. This codes for CAVLAGGKYNEQFF.

This chain links TRBV2 with TRBJ2-1, with 10 bases lining up with TRBD2. The CDR3 is 14 amino acids. CDR1 is SNHLY and CDR2 is FYNNEI in the germline V gene. J gave up 4 bases and V 7 bases, and 4 bases lay outside the gene matches. The CDR3 bases are TGTGCCAGCAAGATGACTAGCGGGTACAATGAGCAGTTCTTC. Its protein product is CASKMTSGYNEQFF.